The entry below describes one T cell receptor (beta chain). Its antigen is as yet unknown. This sample is drawn from a study of T cell responses to AZD1222 COVID-19 vaccine. This CDR3 is built from 13 residues. The V gene lost 6 bases and the J gene lost 5 bases, with 13 bases spanning the gap. From germline, CDR1 is MGHRA and CDR2 YSYEKL. Overall study findings and caveats: Possibly, clonal diversity was underestimated; donors were largely white British and included more females. The study found Spike-specific TCR breadth and depth rose after two AZD1222 doses. Unmutated variant regions are reportedly targeted by nearly half of spike-specific TCRs.

TCRdb's table, derived via immunoSEQ multiplex PCR, lists solely in-frame clones and lacks some. Of fewer than 200,000 clones in the sample, about 91% were seen once. This specimen was peripheral blood, taken 28 days after the second AZD1222 dose. This sequence was found in an adult who received the AZD1222 COVID-19 vaccine. This chain uses TRBV4-1 with TRBJ1-1; a possible D gene is TRBD1 (6 bases). This CDR3 reads CASRERGWTEAFF. CDR3 in DNA: TGCGCCAGCAGGGAAAGGGGGTGGACTGAAGCTTTCTTT.